The 19 T cell receptor beta chains presented below share a single source sample, sequenced in a study of cytomegalovirus exposure and HLA in healthy donors. PCR primers comprised 60 Vbeta and 13 Jbeta primers. The table came from immunoSEQ multiplex PCR; TCRdb's copy has only in-frame clones and leaves some out. The profile shows some 130,000 clones, roughly 69% of them singletons. The sample consisted of PBMCs. The receptor set was obtained from a human donor in good health.

The rearrangement links TRBV7-2 to TRBJ2-7; 12 bases align to TRBD1. Trimming removed 10 bases from V and 6 bases from J; junction bases left unmatched: 10. The CDR3 length is 14 residues. From germline, CDR1 is SGHTA and CDR2 FQGNSA. The CDR3 coding sequence is TGTGCCACCCAGCCGGGACAGGGGGCGGGCGAGCAGTACTTC. Translated, it gives CATQPGQGAGEQYF. The full variable domain, completed using reference TRBV7-2 and TRBJ2-7, is GAGVSQSPSNKVTEKGKDVELRCDPISGHTALYWYRQSLGQGLEFLIYFQGNSAPDKSGLPSDRFSAERTGGSVSTLTIQRTQQEDSAVYLCATQPGQGAGEQYFGPGTRLTVT.

The J gene is TRBJ1-2, the V gene TRBV6-1, with 7 bases identical to TRBD1. After removal of 1 base from V and 4 bases from J, the junction contained 6 bases not matched to a gene. Germline CDR1 is MNHNS and CDR2 is SASEGT. CDR3 length equals 15 residues. CDR3 sequence reads: CASSEVPGGGYGYTF. The CDR3 region has the DNA TGTGCCAGCAGTGAAGTCCCAGGGGGAGGCTATGGCTACACCTTC.

The chain couples TRBV19 to TRBJ1-3, with D possibly matching TRBD1 (5 bases). This CDR3 contains 15 residues. Trimming took off 3 bases at V and 0 bases at J, with 9 bases between the two ends. CDR1 and CDR2 from the germline V gene are LNHDA and SQIVND (reference sequence). CDR3 residues: CASSMSGLSGNTIYF. The DNA of the CDR3 is TGTGCCAGTAGTATGTCGGGACTCTCTGGAAACACCATATATTTT.

This clone was seen a single time. This chain uses TRBV18 with TRBJ2-5; perhaps TRBD1 as D (8 bases). The CDR3 is made up of 14 amino acids. V was pared by 2 bases and J by 4 bases, with 11 bases between. CDR1 is KGHSH and CDR2 is LQKENI in the germline V gene. CDR3 amino acids: CASSPNRGGETQYF. In DNA, the CDR3 is TGTGCCAGCTCACCAAACAGGGGGGGAGAGACCCAGTACTTC.

The V and J genes are TRBV11-2 and TRBJ2-7, with a weak D call TRBD2 (5 bases). In germline, CDR1 is SGHAT, CDR2 FQNNGV. This CDR3 is 12 amino acids long. Trimming left V 5 bases short and J 7 bases short, with 12 bases between. The CDR3 nucleotides read TGTGCCAGCAGCGGAACACAGCGGGAGCAGTACTTC. This gives the protein CASSGTQREQYF. The entire variable domain, with the rest obtained from reference TRBV11-2 and TRBJ2-7, is as follows: EAGVAQSPRYKIIEKRQSVAFWCNPISGHATLYWYQQILGQGPKLLIQFQNNGVVDDSQLPKDRFSAERLKGVDSTLKIQPAKLEDSAVYLCASSGTQREQYFGPGTRLTVT.

The V call is TRBV27, the J call TRBJ2-5; 9 bases line up with TRBD1. The CDR3 is made up of 17 amino acids. The ends lost 5 bases at V and 5 bases at J; junction bases unmatched: 15. Germline V gene lookup returns CDR1 MNHEY and CDR2 SMNVEV (reference sequence). The CDR3 coding sequence is TGTGCCAGCAGTAGAGGGGCCGGGACAGGGCCCCTGGAGACCCAGTACTTC. Protein: CASSRGAGTGPLETQYF.

The rearrangement links TRBV5-4 to TRBJ1-6; TRBD1 aligns across 9 bases. This CDR3 is built from 17 residues. Unmatched junction bases numbered 14, after V lost 4 bases and J lost 9 bases. Germline CDR1 SGHNT, CDR2 YYREEE (reference sequence). The CDR3 spells CASSPDPWDRAFSPLHF. CDR3 DNA sequence: TGTGCCAGCAGCCCGGACCCATGGGACAGGGCGTTTTCACCCCTCCACTTT.

The chain links TRBV7-2 to TRBJ1-1; maybe TRBD1 (6 bases). The CDR3 covers 15 residues. Germline CDR1 SGHTA, CDR2 FQGNSA. With 4 bases removed from V and 10 bases from J, the gap between germline ends came to 22 bases. The CDR3 DNA reads as TGTGCCAGCAGCTCGGCCCCACAAGACAGGTCGTCAGCTTTCTTT. Protein sequence: CASSSAPQDRSSAFF.

This clone was seen a handful of times. This chain uses TRBV5-1 with TRBJ2-1; TRBD2 matches at 14 bases. The germline V gene has CDR1 SGHRS and CDR2 YFSETQ. This CDR3 has 17 residues. The ends lost 0 bases at V and 7 bases at J; junction bases unmatched: 6. CDR3 sequence reads: CASSLGLAGGPLNEQFF. The CDR3 region has the DNA TGCGCCAGCAGCTTGGGACTAGCGGGAGGGCCTTTGAATGAGCAGTTCTTC.

This chain uses TRBV5-6 with TRBJ1-4; 7 bases fit TRBD1. V was clipped by 4 bases and J by 15 bases; unmatched bases: 18. Germline lookup yields CDR1 SGHDT and CDR2 YYEEEE. CDR3 length: 15 residues. CDR3 DNA: TGTGCCAGCAGCCGGGGACAGCGTCGAGGTGGGGAGATGTTTTTT. Protein: CASSRGQRRGGEMFF.

This chain's CDR3 is CASSFETSGRADTQYF. The CDR3 DNA is TGCGCCAGCAGCTTTGAGACTAGCGGGAGGGCAGATACGCAGTATTTT. The rearrangement joins TRBV5-1 to TRBJ2-3; 14 nucleotides align to TRBD2. CDR1 SGHRS and CDR2 YFSETQ come from the germline V gene. This CDR3 has 16 amino acids. J gave up 4 bases and V 2 bases, and 3 bases lay outside the gene matches.

This clone appeared once. This chain connects TRBV15 to TRBJ1-1; D is uncertain. Germline loops: CDR1 LNHNV, CDR2 YYDKDF (reference sequence). This CDR3 spans 15 amino acids. V lost 0 bases, J lost 1 base, and 9 bases lay in between. The DNA for the CDR3 is TGTGCCACCAGCAGAGAGGGCCCTGCGAACACTGAAGCTTTCTTT. Translation gives CATSREGPANTEAFF.

This clone was found once. The chain couples TRBV27 to TRBJ1-2; D not certain. V shed 3 bases and J shed 1 base, with 15 bases lying between them. This CDR3 contains 16 residues. The germline gives CDR1 MNHEY, CDR2 SMNVEV (reference sequence). Here the CDR3 reads CASSFSGGALNYGYTF. The CDR3 bases are TGTGCCAGCAGTTTCTCCGGTGGAGCGCTTAACTATGGCTACACCTTC.

The chain has TRBV10-1 and TRBJ2-7; 7 nucleotides line up with TRBD2. The V segment lost 0 bases and the J segment 4 bases; nucleotides outside the gene matches: 9. Germline assignment: CDR1 WNHNN and CDR2 SYGVQD (reference sequence). The CDR3 is 16 residues long. In nucleotides, the CDR3 is TGCGCCAGCAGTGAGTCAGGTAAACTAGCGAGGTACGAGCAGTACTTC. This sequence encodes CASSESGKLARYEQYF.

The chain couples TRBV2 to TRBJ2-5; 7 bases align to TRBD2. V lost 3 bases, J lost 6 bases, and 7 bases stayed unmatched. This CDR3 is 14 amino acids long. Per the germline V gene, CDR1 is SNHLY and CDR2 is FYNNEI. The CDR3, as DNA: TGTGCCAGCAGTGAGACTAGCTCCTTGCAGACCCAGTACTTC. Its protein product is CASSETSSLQTQYF.

V usage is TRBV7-2 and J usage is TRBJ2-7, with TRBD2 matching over 8 bases. There are 18 residues in the CDR3. After removal of 4 bases from V and 1 base from J, the junction contained 15 bases not matched to a gene. Germline V gene lookup returns CDR1 SGHTA and CDR2 FQGNSA. This chain's CDR3 is CASSSTPPTGLASYEQYF. The DNA of the CDR3 is TGTGCCAGCAGCTCAACCCCGCCCACCGGACTAGCATCCTACGAGCAGTACTTC.

This clone was observed a single time. The chain joins TRBV27 to TRBJ1-2, with a weak D call TRBD1 (5 bases). Germline-derived CDR1 and CDR2 are MNHEY and SMNVEV (reference sequence). CDR3 size: 14 residues. V lost 5 bases, J lost 5 bases, and 15 bases lay in between. CDR3 coding DNA: TGTGCCAGCAGTCCTACCAATGACAGATATGGCTACACCTTC. Amino acids: CASSPTNDRYGYTF.

This chain uses TRBV5-1 with TRBJ1-4, with D tentatively TRBD1 (6 bases). The germline V and J ends were trimmed by 5 bases and 8 bases, with 19 bases remaining between them. This CDR3 is built from 15 residues. Germline loops: CDR1 SGHRS, CDR2 YFSETQ. The chain's CDR3 is CASRIQGDGGEKLFF. In DNA, the CDR3 is TGCGCCAGCAGGATACAGGGAGACGGTGGGGAAAAACTGTTTTTT.

This clone was seen only a few times. This chain connects TRBV27 to TRBJ2-7; D is undetermined. Germline V gene lookup returns CDR1 MNHEY and CDR2 SMNVEV (reference sequence). The CDR3 contains 18 residues. Trimming removed 9 bases from V and 5 bases from J, with 32 bases in between. The CDR3 region has the DNA TGTGCCAGTGAACCTACCTCGGGTTCGGTCTTGGGTCGGCACGAGCAGTACTTC. It codes for CASEPTSGSVLGRHEQYF.